The 3 T cell receptor beta chains given below trace back to one sample, sequenced in a study of CD8+ T cells in alopecia areata. Treatment noted: oral pan-JAK inhibitor, 5-10 mg twice daily. cDNA prepared by RNA extraction and subsequent reverse transcription served as the template for sequencing. Assay: immunoSEQ multiplex PCR; the TCRdb copy retains only in-frame clones and omits some. The sample has around 150,000 clones, around three fifths seen once; the top ten hold more than 0.7%. The sample in question was CD4+ T cells sorted from blood, obtained at week 4, from a patient treated with tofacitinib. Source of these receptors: a human donor with alopecia areata.

This clone was counted only a few times. The genes are TRBV11-2 and TRBJ1-4; no clear D gene. Germline V gene data show CDR1 as SGHAT and CDR2 as FQNNGV. This CDR3 has 14 amino acids. Trimming removed 5 bases at V and 8 bases at J, with 15 bases between. CDR3 in amino acids: CASSLSPEREKLFF. The CDR3 DNA reads as TGTGCCAGCAGCCTCAGCCCAGAGAGGGAAAAACTGTTTTTT.

This clone has just a few counts. Other nucleotide sequences in the sample specify the same CDR3. The gene calls are TRBV30 and TRBJ1-4; a weak D match, TRBD1 (5 bases). CDR1 is GTSNPN, CDR2 SVGIG, per germline (reference sequence). The CDR3 loop spans 14 amino acids. V shed 5 bases and J shed 0 bases, with 10 bases lying between them. The CDR3 DNA follows: TGTGCCTGGGCGAGGGGTTCAACTAATGAAAAACTGTTTTTT. Translating it yields CAWARGSTNEKLFF. The full variable domain, with the rest looked up from reference TRBV30 and TRBJ1-4, is SQTIHQWPATLVQPVGSPLSLECTVEGTSNPNLYWYRQAAGRGLQLLFYSVGIGQISSEVPQNLSASRPQDRQFILSSKKLLLSDSGFYLCAWARGSTNEKLFFGSGTQLSVL.

The genes are TRBV5-1 and TRBJ2-5; tentatively, D is TRBD2 (6 bases). This CDR3 region has 12 residues. Germline values: CDR1 SGHRS, CDR2 YFSETQ. With 7 bases removed from V and 0 bases from J, the gap between germline ends came to 7 bases. CDR3 sequence reads: CASRDYQETQYF. The CDR3 DNA reads as TGCGCCAGCCGGGACTACCAAGAGACCCAGTACTTC.